Presented here are 25 T cell receptor beta chains from one specimen sequenced in a study of cytomegalovirus exposure and HLA in healthy donors. Amplification used 60 Vbeta primers and 13 Jbeta primers. Profiled with immunoSEQ multiplex PCR; TCRdb holds only in-frame clones, not every one. This sample carries tens of thousands of clones, with more than 9% going to the ten biggest clones. The sequenced material came from PBMCs. Receptors were obtained from a woman aged 25-40 years in good health and CMV-seropositive.

The V gene is TRBV6-5, the J gene TRBJ1-5; no reliable D call. Trimming cost V 5 bases and J 2 bases, with 13 bases left between them. CDR1 MNHEY and CDR2 SVGAGI come from the germline V gene. CDR3 length: 15 residues. The CDR3 nucleotides read TGTGCCAGCAGTCGCTCGGCGAGGGGCAATCAGCCCCAGCATTTT. As protein: CASSRSARGNQPQHF.

This chain's CDR3 is CASSASMGANEKLFF. The CDR3 DNA follows: TGTGCCAGCAGCGCCTCCATGGGAGCTAATGAAAAACTGTTTTTT. V is TRBV9 and J is TRBJ1-4, with D hard to call. This CDR3 region has 15 residues. Germline lookup yields CDR1 SGDLS and CDR2 YYNGEE. V was cut by 3 bases and J by 3 bases, with 12 bases left in between.

The rearrangement links TRBV5-1 to TRBJ2-3; D is unclear. Germline loops: CDR1 SGHRS, CDR2 YFSETQ. The CDR3 totals 14 residues. Deletions cut 1 base from V and 1 base from J, with 7 bases between. The DNA of the CDR3 is TGCGCCAGCAGCTTGATTCTAGGCACAGATACGCAGTATTTT. It yields the protein CASSLILGTDTQYF.

V gene TRBV6-5 combines with J gene TRBJ1-1, with 9 bases aligning to TRBD1. Trimming removed 5 bases from V and 1 base from J; junction bases left unmatched: 5. The CDR3 is made up of 15 amino acids. The V gene's germline CDR1 is MNHEY and CDR2 SVGAGI. The CDR3 reads CASSPRGQGNTEAFF. The CDR3 DNA reads as TGTGCCAGCAGTCCTCGGGGACAGGGGAACACTGAAGCTTTCTTT.

J is TRBJ2-7 and V is TRBV5-1; D is possibly TRBD2 (5 bases). The CDR3 loop spans 16 amino acids. Germline V gene data show CDR1 as SGHRS and CDR2 as YFSETQ. V lost 3 bases to trimming and J lost 6 bases, with 22 bases between them. The CDR3 DNA follows: TGCGCCAGCAGCTCGCAGGATGAGGGCGAAGTGGGCGAGCAGTACTTC. It encodes CASSSQDEGEVGEQYF.

The V gene is TRBV5-4, the J gene TRBJ2-7, with 13 bases fitting TRBD2. With 5 bases clipped from V and 6 bases from J, the junction kept 5 bases outside the gene matches. In germline, CDR1 is SGHNT, CDR2 YYREEE (reference sequence). The CDR3 runs 14 residues. CDR3 amino acids: CASSRGTSGVEQYF. CDR3 bases: TGTGCCAGCAGTAGAGGGACTAGCGGGGTCGAGCAGTACTTC. The full variable domain, rest sourced from reference TRBV5-4 and TRBJ2-7, is ETGVTQSPTHLIKTRGQQVTLRCSSQSGHNTVSWYQQALGQGPQFIFQYYREEENGRGNFPPRFSGLQFPNYSSELNVNALELDDSALYLCASSRGTSGVEQYFGPGTRLTVT.

The chain links TRBV4-1 to TRBJ2-7; 10 bases map to TRBD1. Germline V gene lookup returns CDR1 MGHRA and CDR2 YSYEKL. This CDR3 has 15 amino acids. V was pared by 3 bases and J by 8 bases, with 10 bases of the junction left unmatched. This chain's CDR3 is CASSQTGTGVRQQYF. Here the CDR3 DNA reads TGCGCCAGCAGCCAGACCGGGACAGGGGTGCGCCAGCAGTACTTC.

The chain uses TRBV5-1 and TRBJ2-3; TRBD1 matches at 7 bases. Germline values: CDR1 SGHRS, CDR2 YFSETQ. V lost 3 bases and J lost 6; bases outside the gene matches: 7. The CDR3 is 14 amino acids. The CDR3 sequence is CASSSTTGEDTQYF. In nucleotides, the CDR3 is TGCGCCAGCAGCTCGACCACAGGGGAGGATACGCAGTATTTT.

The rearrangement joins TRBV7-6 to TRBJ2-7; 9 nucleotides agree with TRBD2. The germline V gene has CDR1 SGHVS and CDR2 FNYEAQ. After removal of 0 bases from V and 5 bases from J, the junction contained 14 bases not matched to a gene. The CDR3 runs 18 residues. The DNA for the CDR3 is TGTGCCAGCAGCTTAGCGGGGTGGGTAGCGGGAGATTTCCACGAGCAGTACTTC. Its translation: CASSLAGWVAGDFHEQYF. Looking up the rest from reference TRBV7-6 and TRBJ2-7 gives the full variable domain: GAGVSQSPRYKVTKRGQDVALRCDPISGHVSLYWYRQALGQGPEFLTYFNYEAQQDKSGLPNDRFSAERPEGSISTLTIQRTEQRDSAMYRCASSLAGWVAGDFHEQYFGPGTRLTVT.

The chain recombines TRBV2 with TRBJ1-2; 9 bases agree with TRBD1. After removal of 4 bases from V and 2 bases from J, the junction contained 2 bases not matched to a gene. This CDR3 has 14 amino acids. Germline V gene data show CDR1 as SNHLY and CDR2 as FYNNEI. The CDR3 here is CASSVTGGNYGYTF. Here the CDR3 DNA reads TGTGCCAGCAGTGTAACAGGGGGCAACTATGGCTACACCTTC.

The V call is TRBV19, the J call TRBJ2-3; D is unclear. CDR3 size: 14 residues. The germline CDR1 and CDR2 sequences are LNHDA and SQIVND (reference sequence). V was pared by 10 bases and J by 0 bases, with 14 bases between. The CDR3 sequence: CATAVAVSTDTQYF. The CDR3 nucleotides read TGTGCCACTGCTGTGGCAGTTAGCACAGATACGCAGTATTTT.

V gene TRBV10-2 combines with J gene TRBJ2-1; TRBD1 matches at 8 bases. The CDR3 runs 15 residues. With 7 bases clipped from V and 10 bases from J, the junction kept 15 bases outside the gene matches. Looked up from germline, CDR1 is WSHSY and CDR2 is SAAADI. In nucleotides, the CDR3 is TGCGCCAGCACTTCCGGGACAGGTGGCCCCGGGGAGCAGTTCTTC. This sequence encodes CASTSGTGGPGEQFF.

The V and J genes are TRBV6-1 and TRBJ2-7, with 8 bases identical to TRBD1. The CDR3 loop spans 15 amino acids. Germline V gene sequence: CDR1 MNHNS, CDR2 SASEGT. J was trimmed by 3 bases and V by 0 bases; bases with no gene match: 4. CDR3 bases: TGTGCCAGCAGTGAAGCGACAGGGGTTATCTACGAGCAGTACTTC. This translates into CASSEATGVIYEQYF.

This chain joins TRBV11-3 and TRBJ2-5; 10 bases match TRBD2. CDR3 length equals 16 residues. V lost 5 bases, J lost 7 bases, and 13 bases stayed unmatched. CDR1 SGHNT and CDR2 YENEEA come from the germline V gene. The CDR3 DNA sequence: TGTGCCAGCAGCCCCGAGACTAGCGGGCTTCCCGGGACCCAGTACTTC. It translates to CASSPETSGLPGTQYF.

The rearrangement joins TRBV5-1 to TRBJ2-7; 13 bases align to TRBD2. This CDR3 has 14 amino acids. CDR1 is SGHRS, CDR2 YFSETQ, per germline. V shed 3 bases and J 3 bases; nucleotides not matched to a gene: 0. CDR3 sequence: CASSWTSGSYEQYF. In nucleotides, the CDR3 is TGCGCCAGCAGCTGGACTAGCGGGAGCTACGAGCAGTACTTC.

This chain uses TRBV5-1 with TRBJ2-5, with 9 bases matching TRBD1. The germline gives CDR1 SGHRS, CDR2 YFSETQ. This CDR3 region has 15 residues. V was pared by 4 bases and J by 5 bases, with 9 bases of the junction left unmatched. CDR3 bases: TGCGCCAGCAGCCTTGGGACAGGGAGTGTGGAGACCCAGTACTTC. It yields the protein CASSLGTGSVETQYF.

The chain joins TRBV5-1 to TRBJ2-7, with TRBD1 matching over 9 bases. Germline CDR1 is SGHRS and CDR2 is YFSETQ. V was pared by 3 bases and J by 3 bases, with 4 bases of the junction left unmatched. This CDR3 spans 14 amino acids. Here the CDR3 reads CASSWTGEDYEQYF. The CDR3 nucleotides read TGCGCCAGCAGCTGGACAGGGGAAGACTACGAGCAGTACTTC.

This chain connects TRBV18 to TRBJ2-2; D might be TRBD1 (5 bases). This CDR3 spans 14 amino acids. Per the germline V gene, CDR1 is KGHSH and CDR2 is LQKENI. The V end lost 3 bases, the J end lost 4 bases, and 9 bases lay between the germline ends. CDR3 region: CASSPGHLTGELFF. The CDR3 DNA sequence: TGTGCCAGCTCACCCGGACATCTCACCGGGGAGCTGTTTTTT.

The chain couples TRBV30 to TRBJ1-1, with 7 bases fitting TRBD1. J lost 1 base, V lost 1 base, and 3 bases had no gene match. Germline V lookup: CDR1 GTSNPN, CDR2 SVGIG (reference sequence). The CDR3 consists of 14 residues. The CDR3 sequence is CAWSGDSENTEAFF. The CDR3 coding sequence is TGTGCCTGGAGTGGGGACAGCGAGAACACTGAAGCTTTCTTT.

The genes are TRBV27 and TRBJ1-1, with D uncertain. The ends were cut back, 2 bases at V and 2 bases at J, with 9 bases in the middle. Per germline, CDR1 MNHEY and CDR2 SMNVEV (reference sequence). This CDR3 spans 14 amino acids. The CDR3: CASSLSTDNTEAFF. CDR3 coding DNA: TGTGCCAGCAGTTTAAGCACAGATAACACTGAAGCTTTCTTT.

The V call is TRBV9, the J call TRBJ2-1; 9 nucleotides line up with TRBD2. From germline, CDR1 is SGDLS and CDR2 YYNGEE. This CDR3 spans 17 amino acids. With 0 bases clipped from V and 10 bases from J, the junction kept 14 bases outside the gene matches. The DNA for the CDR3 is TGTGCCAGCAGCGTAGCGCTGAAAGCGGGAGGAGGAGGGGAGCAGTTCTTC. It is translated as CASSVALKAGGGGEQFF.

The genes are TRBV6-6 and TRBJ2-7; D perhaps matches TRBD1 (5 bases). This CDR3 spans 12 amino acids. Germline CDR1 is MNHNY and CDR2 is SVGAGI (reference sequence). V dropped 7 bases and J dropped 3 bases, with 10 bases sitting between them. The CDR3 sequence: CASTGSSYEQYF. The CDR3 nucleotides read TGTGCCAGCACAGGGTCGAGCTACGAGCAGTACTTC.

The CDR3 nucleotides are TGTGCCAGCAGTACTAGACGGGGATTCAACTACAATGAGCAGTTCTTC. Protein sequence: CASSTRRGFNYNEQFF. This chain connects TRBV7-2 to TRBJ2-1; D is perhaps TRBD2 (5 bases). The CDR3 covers 16 residues. Trimming took 6 bases from V and 3 from J, leaving 18 bases between them. Germline CDR1 and CDR2: SGHTA and FQGNSA.

The CDR3 loop reads CASRVAGESSYEQYF. The CDR3 nucleotides read TGTGCCAGCAGAGTGGCAGGGGAAAGCTCCTACGAGCAGTACTTC. The rearrangement joins TRBV28 to TRBJ2-7, with D maybe TRBD1 (6 bases). Trimming pared 6 bases from V and 0 bases from J, leaving 15 bases between. CDR3 length equals 15 residues. CDR1 and CDR2 from the germline V gene are MDHEN and SYDVKM. The variable domain in full, completed from reference TRBV28 and TRBJ2-7, reads DVKVTQSSRYLVKRTGEKVFLECVQDMDHENMFWYRQDPGLGLRLIYFSYDVKMKEKGDIPEGYSVSREKKERFSLILESASTNQTSMYLCASRVAGESSYEQYFGPGTRLTVT.

V is TRBV2 and J is TRBJ1-2; TRBD1 matches at 10 bases. Trimming at V came to 5 bases and at J to 2 bases, leaving 5 bases not matched to a gene. The germline gives CDR1 SNHLY, CDR2 FYNNEI. The CDR3 totals 15 residues. The CDR3 region has the DNA TGTGCCAGCAGTTCCCGACAGGGGGCAAACTATGGCTACACCTTC. This sequence encodes CASSSRQGANYGYTF.